Reported below is one T cell receptor (beta chain). Allocation to cohorts depended on clinical history reported by the participants. Trimming at V came to 4 bases and at J to 9 bases, leaving 7 bases not matched to a gene. The CDR3 runs 15 residues. Germline CDR1 reads MDHEN; CDR2 reads SYDVKM. This sample was included in a study of blood T cell repertoires in COVID-19. About the study: Sources were T cells, B-cell-depleted T cells, or PBMCs; the material itself was cDNA or gDNA.

The assay was immunoSEQ multiplex PCR, and TCRdb's table has in-frame clones only and misses some. This sample has around 210,000 clones; roughly nine tenths occur once, and the top ten carry around 8.4%. Material for sequencing was PBMCs or T cells enriched from blood (not recorded which). The receptor's source is a woman aged 18-29 years who had recovered from COVID-19. The gene calls are TRBV28 and TRBJ2-1; 12 bases match TRBD2. In DNA form, the CDR3 reads TGTGCCAGCAGTTCCTCTAGCGGGGGGGCCGGTGAGCAGTTCTTC. Translation: CASSSSSGGAGEQFF.